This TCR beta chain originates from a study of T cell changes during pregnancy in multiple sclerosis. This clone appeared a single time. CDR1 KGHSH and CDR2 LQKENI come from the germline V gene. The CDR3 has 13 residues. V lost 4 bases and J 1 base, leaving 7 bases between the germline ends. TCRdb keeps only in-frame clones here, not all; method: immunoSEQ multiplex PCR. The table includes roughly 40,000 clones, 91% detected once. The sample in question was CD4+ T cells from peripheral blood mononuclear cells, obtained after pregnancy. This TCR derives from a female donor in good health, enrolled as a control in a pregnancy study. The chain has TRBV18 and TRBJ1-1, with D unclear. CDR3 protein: CASSRNRNTEAFF. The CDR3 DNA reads TGTGCCAGCTCACGCAATAGGAACACTGAAGCTTTCTTT.